The sequence of this T cell receptor beta chain was determined in a study of vaccination and CD4 T cells after COVID-19. Study background: Convalescents were six males and four females, two of them Hispanic.

Sequencing of DNA taken from cultured CD4+ T cells relied on the Oncomine TCR Beta short-read assay. TCRdb reprocessed the PCR reads with MiXCR, giving one entry per CDR3 protein. Of some 16,000 distinct CDR3 sequences in the sample, approximately 50% were seen once. The V end lost 6 bases, the J end lost 4 bases, and 10 bases lay between the germline ends. The CDR3 spans 13 residues. Germline values: CDR1 LNHDA, CDR2 SQIVND (reference sequence). As for treatment: roughly 11-day PBMC culture with coronavirus spike peptide pools or control peptides (ViraFEST assay). With peptide pools, ViraFEST first expanded antigen-specific T cells and afterwards sequenced their TCRs. Cultures of PBMCs, two million per well, were set up with approximately 10 IU/ml IL-2 and roughly 9.5 ug/ml peptide pools. As to this clonotype: Its antigen is currently unknown.

The material sequenced was CD4+ T cells from blood, cultured in vitro, taken before SARS-CoV-2 vaccination. The source is a human donor who had recovered from COVID-19. J is TRBJ1-5 and V is TRBV19; D possibly corresponds to TRBD1 (6 bases). In DNA form, the CDR3 reads TGTGCCAGTAGCGACAGGAGAAATCAGCCCCAGCATTTT. Protein: CASSDRRNQPQHF.